The sequence of this TCR beta chain was determined in a study of circulating and synovial CD4+ cells in juvenile arthritis. Trimming pared 9 bases from V and 4 bases from J, leaving 16 bases between. The CDR3 has 14 residues. Germline CDR1 and CDR2: SNHLY and FYNNEI. Whole-study findings and limits: Deeper sequencing increased measured overlap with synovial clonotypes. Some such blood samples were as oligoclonal as synovium.

Patients with active juvenile idiopathic arthritis donated these samples. Regarding this clone: Its antigen is not known.

TCRdb keeps only in-frame clones here, not all; method: immunoSEQ multiplex PCR. The sample consists of tens of thousands of clones, roughly 94% of them appearing once. Sequencing input: CD4+ T cells from blood. This chain connects TRBV2 to TRBJ2-1, with TRBD1 as a possible D gene (5 bases). The origin of this receptor is a human donor with juvenile idiopathic arthritis. The CDR3 bases are TGTGCCAGTTGTTCAGGGTCTCCGTACAATGAGCAGTTCTTC. This sequence encodes CASCSGSPYNEQFF.